The source of this TCR beta chain is a study of human T cells and chemical hapten exposure. Study details: It was small differences in pooled library volume that mainly caused per-sample TCR yields to vary.

This CDR3 is built from 16 residues. In germline, CDR1 is SNHLY, CDR2 FYNNEI. V shed 5 bases and J 4 bases; nucleotides not matched to a gene: 10. TCRdb redid the calling of the 5' RACE reads with MiXCR, one entry per CDR3 protein. This table has fewer than 150,000 distinct CDR3 sequences, approximately 20% appearing once. Unseparated into fractions, whole blood served as the source from which total RNA was extracted. The V gene is TRBV2, the J gene TRBJ2-3; 9 nucleotides match TRBD1. The clonotype was recovered from a human donor in good health. CDR3 sequence reads: CASSKLRDRVADTQYF. CDR3 nucleotides: TGTGCCAGCAGTAAACTCCGGGACAGGGTAGCAGATACGCAGTATTTT.